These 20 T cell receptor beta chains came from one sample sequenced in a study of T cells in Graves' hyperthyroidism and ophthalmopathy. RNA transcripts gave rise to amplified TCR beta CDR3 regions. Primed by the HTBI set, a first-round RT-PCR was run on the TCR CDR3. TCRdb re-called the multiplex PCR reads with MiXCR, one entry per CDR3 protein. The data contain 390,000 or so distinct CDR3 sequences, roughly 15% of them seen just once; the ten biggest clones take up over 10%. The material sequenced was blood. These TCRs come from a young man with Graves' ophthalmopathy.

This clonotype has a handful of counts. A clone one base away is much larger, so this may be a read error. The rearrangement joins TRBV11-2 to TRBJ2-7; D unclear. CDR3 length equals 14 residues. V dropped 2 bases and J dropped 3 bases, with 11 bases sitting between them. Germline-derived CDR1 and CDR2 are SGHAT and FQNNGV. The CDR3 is CASSLSSGNYEQYF. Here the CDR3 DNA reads TGTGCCAGCAGCTTAAGCTCTGGGAACTACGAGCAGTACTTC.

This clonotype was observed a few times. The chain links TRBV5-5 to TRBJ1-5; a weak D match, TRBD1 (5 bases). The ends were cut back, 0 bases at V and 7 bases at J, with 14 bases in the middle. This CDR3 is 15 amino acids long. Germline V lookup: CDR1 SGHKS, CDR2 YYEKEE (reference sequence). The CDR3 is CASSLASGVLQPQHF. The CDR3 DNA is TGTGCCAGCAGCTTGGCCTCGGGGGTATTGCAGCCCCAGCATTTT.

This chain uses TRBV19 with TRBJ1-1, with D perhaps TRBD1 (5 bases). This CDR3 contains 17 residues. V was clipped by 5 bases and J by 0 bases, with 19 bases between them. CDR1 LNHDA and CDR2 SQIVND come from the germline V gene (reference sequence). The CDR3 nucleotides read TGTGCCAGTAGTTTCCAGGCCGGGGGACCCTTGAACACTGAAGCTTTCTTT. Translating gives CASSFQAGGPLNTEAFF.

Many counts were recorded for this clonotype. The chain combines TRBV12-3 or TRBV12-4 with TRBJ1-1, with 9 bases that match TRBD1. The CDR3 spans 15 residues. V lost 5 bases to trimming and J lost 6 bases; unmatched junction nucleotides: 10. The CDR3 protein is CASSPPDRGGSEAFF. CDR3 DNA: TGTGCCAGCAGTCCACCGGACAGGGGAGGATCTGAAGCTTTCTTT.

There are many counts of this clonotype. CDR3 residues: CAWSVRFPPDTQYF. CDR3 DNA: TGTGCCTGGAGTGTACGTTTCCCTCCAGATACGCAGTATTTT. The chain carries TRBV30 and TRBJ2-3; D is unclear. Germline V gene data show CDR1 as GTSNPN and CDR2 as SVGIG (reference sequence). Between the trimmed V and J ends, which lost 0 bases and 4 bases, there was a span of 11 bases. The CDR3 has 14 amino acids.

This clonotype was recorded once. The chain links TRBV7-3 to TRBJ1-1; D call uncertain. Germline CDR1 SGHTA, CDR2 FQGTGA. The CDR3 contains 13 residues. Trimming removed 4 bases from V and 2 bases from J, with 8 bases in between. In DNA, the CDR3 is TGTGCCAGCAGCTCGCAGTCTAACACTGAAGCTTTCTTT. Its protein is CASSSQSNTEAFF.

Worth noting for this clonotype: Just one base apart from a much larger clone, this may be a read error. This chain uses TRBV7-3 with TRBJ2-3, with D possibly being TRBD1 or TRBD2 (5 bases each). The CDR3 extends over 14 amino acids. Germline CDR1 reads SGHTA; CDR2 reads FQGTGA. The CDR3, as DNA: TGTGCCGGCAGCTTGAGGGACAGCACAGATACGCAGTATTTT. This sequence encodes CAGSLRDSTDTQYF.

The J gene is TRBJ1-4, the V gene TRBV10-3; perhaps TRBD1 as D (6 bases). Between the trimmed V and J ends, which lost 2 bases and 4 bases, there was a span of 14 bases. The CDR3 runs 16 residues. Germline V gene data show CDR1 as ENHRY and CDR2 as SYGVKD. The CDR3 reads CAISELWTVSNEKLFF. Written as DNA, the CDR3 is TGTGCCATCAGTGAGCTCTGGACAGTGAGTAATGAAAAACTGTTTTTT.

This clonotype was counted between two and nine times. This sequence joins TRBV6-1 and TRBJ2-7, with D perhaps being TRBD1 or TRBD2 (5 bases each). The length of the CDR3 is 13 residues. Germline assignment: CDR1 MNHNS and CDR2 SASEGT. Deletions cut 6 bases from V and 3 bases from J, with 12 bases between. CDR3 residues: CASSNRTRYEQYF. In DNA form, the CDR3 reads TGTGCCAGCAGCAACAGGACTCGCTACGAGCAGTACTTC.

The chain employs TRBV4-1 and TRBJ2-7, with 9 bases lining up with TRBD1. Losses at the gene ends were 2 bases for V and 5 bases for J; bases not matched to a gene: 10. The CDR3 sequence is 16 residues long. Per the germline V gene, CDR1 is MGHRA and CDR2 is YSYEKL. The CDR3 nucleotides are TGCGCCAGCAGCCAACCTTCCGGGACAGGGTCCCACGAGCAGTACTTC. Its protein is CASSQPSGTGSHEQYF.

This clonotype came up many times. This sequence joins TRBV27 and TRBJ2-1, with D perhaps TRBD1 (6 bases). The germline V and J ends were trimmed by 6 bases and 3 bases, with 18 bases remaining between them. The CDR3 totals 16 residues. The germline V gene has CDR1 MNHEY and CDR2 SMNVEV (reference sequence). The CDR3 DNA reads TGTGCCAGCAGAAAGACCGGGACAAGTTTCTACAATGAGCAGTTCTTC. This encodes CASRKTGTSFYNEQFF.

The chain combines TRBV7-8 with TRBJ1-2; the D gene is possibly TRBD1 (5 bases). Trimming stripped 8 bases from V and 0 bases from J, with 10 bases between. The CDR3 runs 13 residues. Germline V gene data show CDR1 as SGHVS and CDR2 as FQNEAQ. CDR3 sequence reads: CASGDGANYGYTF. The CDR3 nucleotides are TGTGCCAGCGGGGACGGAGCTAACTATGGCTACACCTTC.

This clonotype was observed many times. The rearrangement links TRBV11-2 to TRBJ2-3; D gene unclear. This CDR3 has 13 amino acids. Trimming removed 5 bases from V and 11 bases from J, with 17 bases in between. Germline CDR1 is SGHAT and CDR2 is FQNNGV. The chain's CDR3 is CASSQDLNQEQYF. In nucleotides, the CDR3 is TGTGCCAGCAGCCAAGACCTAAATCAAGAGCAGTATTTT.

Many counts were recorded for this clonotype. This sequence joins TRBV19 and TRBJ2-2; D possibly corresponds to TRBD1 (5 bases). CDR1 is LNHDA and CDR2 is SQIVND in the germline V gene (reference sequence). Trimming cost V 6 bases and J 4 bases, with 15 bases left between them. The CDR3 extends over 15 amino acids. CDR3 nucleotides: TGTGCCAGTAGAACCACTCAGGGCAGCACCGGGGAGCTGTTTTTT. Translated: CASRTTQGSTGELFF.

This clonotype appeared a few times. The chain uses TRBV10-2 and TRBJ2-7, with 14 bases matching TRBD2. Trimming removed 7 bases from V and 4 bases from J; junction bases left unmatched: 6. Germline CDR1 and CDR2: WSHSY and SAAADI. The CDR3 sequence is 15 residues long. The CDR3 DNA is TGCGCCAGCAAGAGACTAGCGGGGGGGAAATACGAGCAGTACTTC. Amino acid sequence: CASKRLAGGKYEQYF.

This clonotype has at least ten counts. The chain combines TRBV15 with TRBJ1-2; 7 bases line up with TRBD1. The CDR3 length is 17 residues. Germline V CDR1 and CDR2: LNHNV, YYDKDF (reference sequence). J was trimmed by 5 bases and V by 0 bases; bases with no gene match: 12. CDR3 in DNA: TGTGCCACCAGCAGAGACTTACCGGGACAGAGTGTTTATGGCTACACCTTC. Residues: CATSRDLPGQSVYGYTF. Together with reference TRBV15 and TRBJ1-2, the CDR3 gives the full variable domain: DAMVIQNPRYQVTQFGKPVTLSCSQTLNHNVMYWYQQKSSQAPKLLFHYYDKDFNNEADTPDNFQSRRPNTSFCFLDIRSPGLGDTAMYLCATSRDLPGQSVYGYTFGSGTRLTVV.

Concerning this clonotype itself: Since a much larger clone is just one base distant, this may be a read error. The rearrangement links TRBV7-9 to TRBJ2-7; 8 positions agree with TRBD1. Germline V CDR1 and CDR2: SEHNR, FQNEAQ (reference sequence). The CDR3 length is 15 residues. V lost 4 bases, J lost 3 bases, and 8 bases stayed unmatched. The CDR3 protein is CASSSPGGPLYEQYF. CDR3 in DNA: TGTGCCAGCAGCTCACCAGGGGGCCCCCTCTACGAGCAGTACTTC.

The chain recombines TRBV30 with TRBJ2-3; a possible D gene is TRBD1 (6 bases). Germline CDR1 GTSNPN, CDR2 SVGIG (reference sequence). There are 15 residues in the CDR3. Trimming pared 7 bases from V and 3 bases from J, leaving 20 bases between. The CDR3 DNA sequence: TGTGCCTTACAAACTACAGGGCGCACAACAGATACGCAGTATTTT. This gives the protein CALQTTGRTTDTQYF.

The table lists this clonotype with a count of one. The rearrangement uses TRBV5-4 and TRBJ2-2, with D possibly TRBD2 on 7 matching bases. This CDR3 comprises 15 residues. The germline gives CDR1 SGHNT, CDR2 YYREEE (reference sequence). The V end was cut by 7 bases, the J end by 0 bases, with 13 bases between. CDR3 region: CASGGRESNTGELFF. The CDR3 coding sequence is TGTGCCAGCGGGGGGCGGGAGTCGAACACCGGGGAGCTGTTTTTT.

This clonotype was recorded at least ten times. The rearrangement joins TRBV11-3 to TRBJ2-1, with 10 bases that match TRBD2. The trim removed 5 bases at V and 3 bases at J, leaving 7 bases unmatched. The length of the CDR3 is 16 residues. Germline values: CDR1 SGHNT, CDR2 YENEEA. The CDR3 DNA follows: TGTGCCAGCAGCACACCGACTAGCGGGTTCTACAATGAGCAGTTCTTC. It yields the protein CASSTPTSGFYNEQFF.